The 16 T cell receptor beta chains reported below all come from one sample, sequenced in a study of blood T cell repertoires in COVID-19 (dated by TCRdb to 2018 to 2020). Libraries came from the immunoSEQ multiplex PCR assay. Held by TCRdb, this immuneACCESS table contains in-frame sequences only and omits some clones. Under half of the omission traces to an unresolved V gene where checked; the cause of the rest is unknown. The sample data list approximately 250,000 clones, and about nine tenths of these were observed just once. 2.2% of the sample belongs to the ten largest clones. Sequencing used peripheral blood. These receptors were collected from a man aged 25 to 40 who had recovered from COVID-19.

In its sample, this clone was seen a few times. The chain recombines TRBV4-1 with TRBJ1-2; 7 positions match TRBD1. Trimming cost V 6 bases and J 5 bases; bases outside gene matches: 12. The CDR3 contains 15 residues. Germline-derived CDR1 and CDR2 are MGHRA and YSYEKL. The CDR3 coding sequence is TGCGCCAGCAGGGGGGGAGCGACAGGGAATTATGGCTACACCTTC. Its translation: CASRGGATGNYGYTF.

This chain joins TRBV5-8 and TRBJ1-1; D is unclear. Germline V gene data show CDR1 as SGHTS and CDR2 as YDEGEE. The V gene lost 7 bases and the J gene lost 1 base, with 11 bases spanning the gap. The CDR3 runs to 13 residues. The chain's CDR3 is CASPAWPNTEAFF. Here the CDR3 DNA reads TGTGCCAGCCCCGCATGGCCGAACACTGAAGCTTTCTTT. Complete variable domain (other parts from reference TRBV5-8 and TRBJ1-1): EAGVTQSPTHLIKTRGQQATLRCSPISGHTSVYWYQQALGLGLQFLLWYDEGEERNRGNFPPRFSGRQFPNYSSELNVNALELEDSALYLCASPAWPNTEAFFGQGTRLTVV.

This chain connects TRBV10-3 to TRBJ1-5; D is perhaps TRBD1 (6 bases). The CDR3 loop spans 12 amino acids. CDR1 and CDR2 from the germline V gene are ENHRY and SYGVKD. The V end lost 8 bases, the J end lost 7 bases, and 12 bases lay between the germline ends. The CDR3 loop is CAIGSGAQPQHF. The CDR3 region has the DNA TGTGCCATCGGATCAGGGGCCCAGCCCCAGCATTTT.

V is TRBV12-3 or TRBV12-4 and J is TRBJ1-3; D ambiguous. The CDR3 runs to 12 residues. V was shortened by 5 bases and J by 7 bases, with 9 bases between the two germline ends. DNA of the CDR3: TGTGCCAGCAGTAGGGAGGCCAACACCATATATTTT. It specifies CASSREANTIYF.

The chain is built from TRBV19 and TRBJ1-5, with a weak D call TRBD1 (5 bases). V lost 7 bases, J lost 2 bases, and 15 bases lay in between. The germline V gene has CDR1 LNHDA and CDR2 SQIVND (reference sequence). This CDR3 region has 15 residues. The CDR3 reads CASTLTAGGNQPQHF. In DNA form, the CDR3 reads TGTGCCAGTACCCTGACAGCGGGGGGCAATCAGCCCCAGCATTTT.

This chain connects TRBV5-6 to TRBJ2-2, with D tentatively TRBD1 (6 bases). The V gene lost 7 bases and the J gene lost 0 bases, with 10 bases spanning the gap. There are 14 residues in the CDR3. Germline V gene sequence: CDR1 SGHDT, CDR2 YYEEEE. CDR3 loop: CASARGTNTGELFF. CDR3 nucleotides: TGTGCCAGCGCCAGGGGCACGAACACCGGGGAGCTGTTTTTT.

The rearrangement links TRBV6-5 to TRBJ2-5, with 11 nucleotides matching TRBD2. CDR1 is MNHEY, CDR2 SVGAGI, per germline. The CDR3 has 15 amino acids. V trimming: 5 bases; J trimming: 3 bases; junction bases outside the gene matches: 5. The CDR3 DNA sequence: TGTGCCAGCAGTCAACTAGCGGGGGCCGAAGAGACCCAGTACTTC. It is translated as CASSQLAGAEETQYF.

In DNA form, the CDR3 reads TGTGCCAGCAGCCAAGTTGGCGGGGAAGAGACCCAGTACTTC. As protein: CASSQVGGEETQYF. The chain employs TRBV4-2 and TRBJ2-5; D might be TRBD2 (6 bases). Trimming removed 1 base from V and 3 bases from J, with 9 bases in between. CDR1 LGHNA and CDR2 YNFKEQ come from the germline V gene. CDR3 length: 14 residues.

This CDR3 is CASSPTTLNTEAFF. The DNA for the CDR3 is TGTGCCAGCAGTCCGACGACATTGAACACTGAAGCTTTCTTT. The rearrangement joins TRBV6-5 to TRBJ1-1, with unresolved D. This CDR3 has 14 amino acids. V lost 5 bases to trimming and J lost 0 bases, with 10 bases between them. Germline values: CDR1 MNHEY, CDR2 SVGAGI.

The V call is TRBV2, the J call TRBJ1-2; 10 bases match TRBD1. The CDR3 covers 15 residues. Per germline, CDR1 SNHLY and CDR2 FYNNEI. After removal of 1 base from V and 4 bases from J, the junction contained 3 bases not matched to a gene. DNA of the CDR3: TGTGCCAGCAGTGAAGTGGGACAGGGGAGCTATGGCTACACCTTC. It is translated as CASSEVGQGSYGYTF.

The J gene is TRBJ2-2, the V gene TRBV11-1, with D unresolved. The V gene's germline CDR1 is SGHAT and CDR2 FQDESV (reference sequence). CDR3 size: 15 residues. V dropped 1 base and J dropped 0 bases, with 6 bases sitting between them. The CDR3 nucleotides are TGTGCCAGCAGCTTAGGCATAGCGAACACCGGGGAGCTGTTTTTT. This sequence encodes CASSLGIANTGELFF.

In DNA form, the CDR3 reads TGTGCCAGTAGTATTGCGGGAAGACGCTACGAGCAGTACTTC. Protein product: CASSIAGRRYEQYF. The chain uses TRBV19 and TRBJ2-7; D possibly corresponds to TRBD2 (6 bases). The ends were cut back, 3 bases at V and 3 bases at J, with 12 bases in the middle. CDR1 LNHDA and CDR2 SQIVND come from the germline V gene (reference sequence). This CDR3 region has 14 residues. Filled out from reference TRBV19 and TRBJ2-7, the complete variable domain reads DGGITQSPKYLFRKEGQNVTLSCEQNLNHDAMYWYRQDPGQGLRLIYYSQIVNDFQKGDIAEGYSVSREKKESFPLTVTSAQKNPTAFYLCASSIAGRRYEQYFGPGTRLTVT.

The chain's CDR3 is CARRGIGFSEQYF. As DNA, the CDR3 is TGTGCCCGGCGGGGGATCGGGTTTAGCGAGCAGTACTTC. The rearrangement joins TRBV2 to TRBJ2-7; 7 bases fit TRBD2. V trimming: 11 bases; J trimming: 6 bases; junction bases outside the gene matches: 13. CDR3 length: 13 amino acids. Germline CDR1 is SNHLY and CDR2 is FYNNEI.

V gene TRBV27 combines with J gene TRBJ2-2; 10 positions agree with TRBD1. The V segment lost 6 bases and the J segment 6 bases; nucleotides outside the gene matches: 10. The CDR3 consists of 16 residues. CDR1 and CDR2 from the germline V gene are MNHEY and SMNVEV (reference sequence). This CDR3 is CASSRDPGQGSGELFF. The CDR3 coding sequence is TGTGCCAGCAGCCGCGATCCGGGACAGGGGTCCGGGGAGCTGTTTTTT.

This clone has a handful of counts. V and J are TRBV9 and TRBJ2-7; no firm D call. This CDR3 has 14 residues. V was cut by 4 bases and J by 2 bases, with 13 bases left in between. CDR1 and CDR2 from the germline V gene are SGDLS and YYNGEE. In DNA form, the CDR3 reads TGTGCCAGCAGCCCCCTTCTCGTAGCCTACGAGCAGTACTTC. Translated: CASSPLLVAYEQYF.

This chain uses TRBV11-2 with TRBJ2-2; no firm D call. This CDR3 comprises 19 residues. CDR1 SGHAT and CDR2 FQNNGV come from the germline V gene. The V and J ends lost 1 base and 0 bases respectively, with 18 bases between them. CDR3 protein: CASSLVDPGMYTNTGELFF. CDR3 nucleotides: TGTGCCAGCAGCTTAGTAGATCCAGGCATGTATACGAACACCGGGGAGCTGTTTTTT.